These 6 T cell receptor beta chains were all obtained from the same sample, sequenced in a study of graft-versus-host responses after intestinal transplantation. Assay: immunoSEQ multiplex PCR; the TCRdb copy retains only in-frame clones and omits some. The sample carries 9,500 to 10,000 clones, 77% recorded once. To release intraepithelial and lamina propria lymphocytes, the graft tissue was processed. Source: ileum tissue, taken 450 to 480 days after intestinal transplantation. The receptors derive from a human patient who received an intestinal transplant, so some T cells may come from the graft donor.

A word on this clone: Within the sample, other DNA sequences also encode this same CDR3. V gene TRBV18 combines with J gene TRBJ2-7; possibly TRBD2 for D (6 bases). Between the trimmed V and J ends, which lost 5 bases and 7 bases, there was a span of 21 bases. There are 15 residues in the CDR3. Germline V gives CDR1 KGHSH, CDR2 LQKENI. In DNA, the CDR3 is TGTGCCAGCTCATATGTTGCGGGGACCCAAGGGGAGCAGTACTTC. Protein product: CASSYVAGTQGEQYF.

This clone was counted only a few times. In nucleotides, the CDR3 is TGTGCCAGCAGCTGGGGGACGGCGGTATCTGGCTACACCTTC. Its translation: CASSWGTAVSGYTF. The genes are TRBV7-9 and TRBJ1-2; D possibly corresponds to TRBD1 (5 bases). Trimming removed 4 bases at V and 7 bases at J, with 16 bases between. The CDR3 covers 14 residues. CDR1 SEHNR and CDR2 FQNEAQ come from the germline V gene (reference sequence).

The chain recombines TRBV2 with TRBJ1-5; a possible D gene is TRBD1 (5 bases). The length of the CDR3 is 15 residues. V was cut by 7 bases and J by 1 base, with 14 bases left in between. CDR1 and CDR2 from the germline V gene are SNHLY and FYNNEI. CDR3 in DNA: TGTGCCAGCACCCTCCAGGGAGGGAGCAATCAGCCCCAGCATTTT. Encoded protein: CASTLQGGSNQPQHF. The full variable domain, completed using reference TRBV2 and TRBJ1-5, is EPEVTQTPSHQVTQMGQEVILRCVPISNHLYFYWYRQILGQKVEFLVSFYNNEISEKSEIFDDQFSVERPDGSNFTLKIRSTKLEDSAMYFCASTLQGGSNQPQHFGDGTRLSIL.

The chain couples TRBV6-4 to TRBJ2-5, with 11 bases matching TRBD2. CDR3 length equals 15 residues. V was clipped by 3 bases and J by 5 bases; unmatched bases: 5. CDR1 MRHNA and CDR2 SNTAGT come from the germline V gene. CDR3 nucleotides: TGTGCCAGCAGTGAAGTAGCGGGGGGGCAGGAGACCCAGTACTTC. Protein sequence: CASSEVAGGQETQYF.

This clone was found once. J is TRBJ2-5 and V is TRBV27; 13 bases agree with TRBD2. The tail of the sequence fits TRBJ2-7 better, so the J call may be wrong. The germline V gene has CDR1 MNHEY and CDR2 SMNVEV (reference sequence). This CDR3 has 16 amino acids. Here the CDR3 DNA reads TGTGCCAGCAGTGCCCGACTAGCGGGGGGTACTTACGAGCAGTACTTC. Residues: CASSARLAGGTYEQYF.

In DNA form, the CDR3 reads TGTGCCAGCAGTTTATCCAGGGACTCCTACGAGCAGTACTTC. Its protein product is CASSLSRDSYEQYF. The chain links TRBV27 to TRBJ2-5, with D perhaps matching TRBD1 (5 bases). Judging by the DNA end, TRBJ2-7 fits better; the J call may be wrong. CDR1 and CDR2 from the germline V gene are MNHEY and SMNVEV (reference sequence). The CDR3 sequence is 14 residues long.